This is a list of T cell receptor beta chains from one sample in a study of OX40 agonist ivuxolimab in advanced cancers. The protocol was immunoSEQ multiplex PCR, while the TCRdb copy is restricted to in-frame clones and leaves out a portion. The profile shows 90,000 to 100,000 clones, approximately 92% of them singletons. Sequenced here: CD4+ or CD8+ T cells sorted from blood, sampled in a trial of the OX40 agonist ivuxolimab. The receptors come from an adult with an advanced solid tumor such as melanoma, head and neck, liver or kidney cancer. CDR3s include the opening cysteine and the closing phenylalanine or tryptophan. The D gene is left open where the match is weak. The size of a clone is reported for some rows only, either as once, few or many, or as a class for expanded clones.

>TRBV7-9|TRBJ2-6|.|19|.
TGTGCCAGCAGCTTAGATCAGATCCTTGGGCTCTCTGGGGCCAACGTCCTGACTTTC
CASSLDQILGLSGANVLTF
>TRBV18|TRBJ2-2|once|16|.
TGTGCCAGCTCACCACAAGGGCCGTCGAACACCGGGGAGCTGTTTTTT
CASSPQGPSNTGELFF
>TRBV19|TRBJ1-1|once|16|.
TGTGCCAGTGGCCCTGTCGGAGGCAGTATGAACACTGAAGCTTTCTTT
CASGPVGGSMNTEAFF
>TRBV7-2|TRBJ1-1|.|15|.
TGTGCCAGCAGCTTAGCGATACAGCGGAACACTGAAGCTTTCTTT
CASSLAIQRNTEAFF
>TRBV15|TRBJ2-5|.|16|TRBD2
TGTGCCACCAGCCCCAACGAAGCGGGAGTAGGAGAGACCCAGTACTTC
CATSPNEAGVGETQYF
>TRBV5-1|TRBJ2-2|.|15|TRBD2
TGCGCCAGCTTCAGGGCTAGCGGGGAGGACGGGGAGCTGTTTTTT
CASFRASGEDGELFF
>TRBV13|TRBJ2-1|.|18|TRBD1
TGTGCCAGCAGCTTAGGTTTAGTGGGACAGGGATCATGGAATGAGCAGTTCTTC
CASSLGLVGQGSWNEQFF
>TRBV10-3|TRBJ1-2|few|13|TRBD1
TGTGCCATCAGTCCCGACAGGGAGGATGGCTACACCTTC
CAISPDREDGYTF
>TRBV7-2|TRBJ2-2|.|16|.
TGTGCCAGCAGCTTAGCGGTACTAGCAGCTACCGGGGAGCTGTTTTTT
CASSLAVLAATGELFF
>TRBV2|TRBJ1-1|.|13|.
TGTGCCAGCAGACCGGCCCAGAACACTGAAGCTTTCTTT
CASRPAQNTEAFF
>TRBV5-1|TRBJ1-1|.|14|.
TGCGCCAGCAGCTTGAATGGGATGAACACTGAAGCTTTCTTT
CASSLNGMNTEAFF
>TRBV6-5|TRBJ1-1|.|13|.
TGTGCCAGCAGTTCTGGAGAGAACACTGAAGCTTTCTTT
CASSSGENTEAFF
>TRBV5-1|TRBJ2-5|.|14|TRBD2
TGCGCCAGCATGACTAGCGGGGCACGAGAGACCCAGTACTTC
CASMTSGARETQYF
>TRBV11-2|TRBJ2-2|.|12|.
TGTGCCAGCCCCCCCGGGCCCGGGGAGCTGTTTTTT
CASPPGPGELFF
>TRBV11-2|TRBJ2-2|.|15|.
TGTGCCAGCAGCTTTGGGACTGGGGGCACCGGGGAGCTGTTTTTT
CASSFGTGGTGELFF
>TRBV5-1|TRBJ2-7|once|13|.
TGCGCCAGCAGCTTGCAGGAAGGCTACGAGCAGTACTTC
CASSLQEGYEQYF
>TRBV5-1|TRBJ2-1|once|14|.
TGCGCCAGCAGCCCCGGCCAAGTTGTGGATGAGCAGTTCTTC
CASSPGQVVDEQFF
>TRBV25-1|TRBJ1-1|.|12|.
TGTGCCAGCAGTGGTGAACAAGTTGAAGCTTTCTTT
CASSGEQVEAFF
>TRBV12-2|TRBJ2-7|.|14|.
TGTGCAAGTCGCTTAGGGGGACAGGTGTACGAGCAGTACTTC
CASRLGGQVYEQYF
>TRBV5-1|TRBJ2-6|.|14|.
TGCGCCAGCTCCACGCCGTCTGGGGCCAACGTCCTGACTTTC
CASSTPSGANVLTF
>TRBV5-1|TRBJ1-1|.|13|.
TGCGCCAGCAGCTTGGAGGGGCTGGGTGAAGCTTTCTTT
CASSLEGLGEAFF
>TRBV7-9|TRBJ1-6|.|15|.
TGTGCCAGCAGCTTAGACTGGGTTGTTAATTCACCCCTCCACTTT
CASSLDWVVNSPLHF
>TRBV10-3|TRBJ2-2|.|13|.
TGTGCCATCAGTGTCGCAGGGCTCGGGGAGCTGTTTTTT
CAISVAGLGELFF
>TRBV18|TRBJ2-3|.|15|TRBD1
TGTGCCAGCTCACCACGACAGGGTGAGGCAGATACGCAGTATTTT
CASSPRQGEADTQYF
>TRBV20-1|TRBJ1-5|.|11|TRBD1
TGCAGTGCCCAGGGGGATCAGCCCCAGCATTTT
CSAQGDQPQHF
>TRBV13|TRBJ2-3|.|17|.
TGTGCCAGCAGCCCCCGAGGGGGGAAATCTAGCACAGATACGCAGTATTTT
CASSPRGGKSSTDTQYF
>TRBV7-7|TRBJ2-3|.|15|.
TGTGCTAGCAGCCCCCTAGCTGGGATTGCAGATACGCAGTATTTT
CASSPLAGIADTQYF